These 10 T cell receptor beta chains were all obtained from the same sample, sequenced in a study of identical twins listed by TCRdb under 2016. The library was built by means of 5' RACE. Sequencing instrument: Illumina HiSeq 2000. The public reads were run again by TCRdb, first through fastp at Q25 and then through MiXCR, and only productive beta chains were kept. When rows share a CDR3 protein, they turn into one entry using the most common DNA and genes. The sample table lists some 240,000 distinct CDR3 sequences, about 10% of them with a count of one. The ten largest clones add up to more than 8% of the sample. Sequences were obtained from memory T cells sorted from blood. Reading the label with the study, this specimen's cell subset or site is: CD45RO+ enriched T cells. The source is a man aged 45-65 years in good health.

The rearrangement joins TRBV7-2 to TRBJ1-3; D is undetermined. V shed 6 bases and J shed 1 base, with 10 bases lying between them. Per germline, CDR1 SGHTA and CDR2 FQGNSA. This CDR3 region has 14 residues. The CDR3 region is CASRGGGSGNTIYF. CDR3 nucleotide sequence: TGTGCCAGCAGGGGTGGCGGTTCTGGAAACACCATATATTTT.

This clonotype showed up many times. The chain carries TRBV11-2 and TRBJ2-4; TRBD2 matches at 7 bases. CDR1 and CDR2 from the germline V gene are SGHAT and FQNNGV. V was pared by 2 bases and J by 4 bases, with 8 bases of the junction left unmatched. The CDR3 is 16 amino acids. The CDR3 nucleotides are TGTGCCAGCAGCTTAACGCCGACTAGCAGAAAAAACATTCAGTACTTC. This encodes CASSLTPTSRKNIQYF.

The J gene is TRBJ2-7, the V gene TRBV2, with 10 bases lining up with TRBD1. The CDR3 is 14 residues long. Germline values: CDR1 SNHLY, CDR2 FYNNEI. V gave up 7 bases and J gave up 1 base; unmatched junction bases: 4. CDR3 in DNA: TGTGCCAGCACTTGGACAGGGGGTTCCTACGAGCAGTACTTC. This codes for CASTWTGGSYEQYF.

This clonotype was counted at least ten times. J is TRBJ2-5 and V is TRBV7-2; the match to TRBD1 covers 11 bases. Germline V gene data show CDR1 as SGHTA and CDR2 as FQGNSA. J was trimmed by 5 bases and V by 4 bases; bases with no gene match: 6. There are 15 residues in the CDR3. The CDR3 protein is CASSWGTGGVETQYF. The CDR3 DNA is TGTGCCAGCAGCTGGGGGACAGGGGGAGTTGAGACCCAGTACTTC.

The chain couples TRBV10-3 to TRBJ2-5; tentative D call: TRBD1 (6 bases). This CDR3 has 14 residues. In germline, CDR1 is ENHRY, CDR2 SYGVKD. The V end was cut by 4 bases, the J end by 2 bases, with 11 bases between. CDR3 sequence (DNA): TGTGCCATCAGTGGTATCGGGACACAAGAGACCCAGTACTTC. Translated, it gives CAISGIGTQETQYF.

This chain connects TRBV3-1 to TRBJ1-2, with 9 bases that match TRBD1. There are 17 residues in the CDR3. CDR1 LGHDT and CDR2 YNNKEL come from the germline V gene (reference sequence). V shed 1 base and J 4 bases; nucleotides not matched to a gene: 10. CDR3 DNA sequence: TGTGCCAGCAGCCAAGTTACCGGGACAGGGACTCGCTATGGCTACACCTTC. Its protein product is CASSQVTGTGTRYGYTF.

This rearrangement joins TRBV18 to TRBJ2-2; D is uncertain. This CDR3 is built from 11 residues. Trimming left V 2 bases short and J 8 bases short, with 3 bases between. Germline V gene data show CDR1 as KGHSH and CDR2 as LQKENI. CDR3 amino acids: CASSPEGELFF. CDR3 bases: TGTGCCAGCTCACCAGAAGGGGAGCTGTTTTTT.

The chain couples TRBV7-9 to TRBJ2-4; 9 bases align to TRBD2. The V gene's germline CDR1 is SEHNR and CDR2 FQNEAQ (reference sequence). After removal of 4 bases from V and 8 bases from J, the junction contained 12 bases not matched to a gene. The CDR3 is 16 residues long. The CDR3 is CASSSTSGRSRDIQYF. The CDR3 DNA is TGTGCCAGCAGCTCGACTAGCGGAAGATCTCGGGACATTCAGTACTTC.

J is TRBJ1-5 and V is TRBV4-1; D not resolved. V was cut by 0 bases and J by 5 bases, with 11 bases left in between. This CDR3 contains 15 residues. Germline CDR1 is MGHRA and CDR2 is YSYEKL. For the CDR3, the DNA is TGCGCCAGCAGCCAAGAATTGTCGGGTTATCAGCCCCAGCATTTT. Translated, it gives CASSQELSGYQPQHF.

This clonotype was found many times. The genes are TRBV29-1 and TRBJ2-7, with D maybe TRBD1 (5 bases). V lost 3 bases and J lost 4, with 13 bases in between. This CDR3 is 13 amino acids long. Germline-derived CDR1 and CDR2 are SQVTM and ANQGSEA. CDR3 sequence reads: CSVDLGQGYEQYF. The CDR3 nucleotides read TGCAGCGTTGATTTGGGTCAGGGTTACGAGCAGTACTTC.